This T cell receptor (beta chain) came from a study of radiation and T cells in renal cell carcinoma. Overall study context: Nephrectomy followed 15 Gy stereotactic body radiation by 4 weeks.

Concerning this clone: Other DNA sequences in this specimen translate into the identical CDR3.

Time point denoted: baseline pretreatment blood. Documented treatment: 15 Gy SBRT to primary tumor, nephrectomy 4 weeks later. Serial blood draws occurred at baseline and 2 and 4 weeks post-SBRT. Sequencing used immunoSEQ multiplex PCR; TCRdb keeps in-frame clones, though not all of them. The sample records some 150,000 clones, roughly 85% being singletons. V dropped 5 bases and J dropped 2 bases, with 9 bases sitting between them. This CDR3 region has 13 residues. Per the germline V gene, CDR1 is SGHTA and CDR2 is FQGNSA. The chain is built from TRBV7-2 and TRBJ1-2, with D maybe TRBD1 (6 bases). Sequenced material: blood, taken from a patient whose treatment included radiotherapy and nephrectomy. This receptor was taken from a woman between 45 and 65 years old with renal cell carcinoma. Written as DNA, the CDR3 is TGTGCCAGCAGCCCCGACAGGAACTATGGCTACACCTTC. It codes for CASSPDRNYGYTF.